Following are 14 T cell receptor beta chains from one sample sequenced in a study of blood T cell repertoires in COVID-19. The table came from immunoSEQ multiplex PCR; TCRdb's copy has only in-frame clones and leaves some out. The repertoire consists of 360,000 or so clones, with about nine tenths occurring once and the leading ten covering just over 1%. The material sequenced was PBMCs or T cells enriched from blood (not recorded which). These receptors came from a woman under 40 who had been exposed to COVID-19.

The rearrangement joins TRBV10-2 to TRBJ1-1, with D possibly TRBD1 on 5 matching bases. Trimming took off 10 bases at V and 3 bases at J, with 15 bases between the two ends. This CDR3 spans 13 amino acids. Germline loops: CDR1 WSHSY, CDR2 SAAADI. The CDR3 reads CATQGSRDTEAFF. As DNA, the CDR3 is TGCGCCACCCAGGGCAGTCGGGACACTGAAGCTTTCTTT.

CDR3 sequence: CSVELGAYYEQYF. The DNA for the CDR3 is TGCAGCGTTGAGTTGGGGGCCTACTACGAGCAGTACTTC. The genes are TRBV29-1 and TRBJ2-7; D is possibly TRBD1 (6 bases). The CDR3 length is 13 residues. Germline CDR1 and CDR2: SQVTM and ANQGSEA. Trimming left V 3 bases short and J 3 bases short, with 12 bases between.

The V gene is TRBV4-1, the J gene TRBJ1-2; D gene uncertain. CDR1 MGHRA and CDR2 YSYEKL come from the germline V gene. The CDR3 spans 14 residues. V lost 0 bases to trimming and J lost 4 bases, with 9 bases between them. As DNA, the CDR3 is TGCGCCAGCAGCCAAGACGTTGGCAGCTATGGCTACACCTTC. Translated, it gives CASSQDVGSYGYTF.

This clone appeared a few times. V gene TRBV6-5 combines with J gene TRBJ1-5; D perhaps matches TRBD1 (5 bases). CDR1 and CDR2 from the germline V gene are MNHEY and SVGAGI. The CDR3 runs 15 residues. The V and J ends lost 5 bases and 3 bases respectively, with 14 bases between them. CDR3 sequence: CASSTGHQINQPQHF. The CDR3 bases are TGTGCCAGCAGTACAGGACACCAAATCAATCAGCCCCAGCATTTT.

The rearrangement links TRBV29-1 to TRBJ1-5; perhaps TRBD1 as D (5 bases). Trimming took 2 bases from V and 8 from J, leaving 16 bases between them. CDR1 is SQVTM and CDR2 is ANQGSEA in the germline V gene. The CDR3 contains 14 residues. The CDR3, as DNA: TGCAGCGTTGAAACGGGGGACCCCGGGGAGCCCCAGCATTTT. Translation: CSVETGDPGEPQHF.

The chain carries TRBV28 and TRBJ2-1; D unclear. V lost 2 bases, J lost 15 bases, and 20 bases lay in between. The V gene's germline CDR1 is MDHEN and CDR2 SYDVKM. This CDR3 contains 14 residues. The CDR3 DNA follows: TGTGCCAGCAGTTTACGTCCGGTCCCCCGGTCTCTGTTCTTC. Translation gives CASSLRPVPRSLFF.

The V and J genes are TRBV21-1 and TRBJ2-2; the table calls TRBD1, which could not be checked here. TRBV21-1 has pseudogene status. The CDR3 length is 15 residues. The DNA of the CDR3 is TGTGCCATCCACCGGGACAGGGGTGGCACCGGGGAGCTGTTTTTT. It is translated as CAIHRDRGGTGELFF.

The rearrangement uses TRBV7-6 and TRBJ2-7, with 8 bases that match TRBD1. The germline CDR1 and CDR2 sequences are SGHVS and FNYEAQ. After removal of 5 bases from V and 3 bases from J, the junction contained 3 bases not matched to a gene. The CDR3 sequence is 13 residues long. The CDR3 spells CASSRTGIYEQYF. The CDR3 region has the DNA TGTGCCAGCAGCCGGACAGGGATCTACGAGCAGTACTTC.

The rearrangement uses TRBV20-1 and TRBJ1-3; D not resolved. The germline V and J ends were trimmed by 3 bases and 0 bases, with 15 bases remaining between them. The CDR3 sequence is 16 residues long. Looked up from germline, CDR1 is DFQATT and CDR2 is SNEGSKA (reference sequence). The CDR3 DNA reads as TGCAGTGCTAGTGGGGAGGGATCTGTCTCTGGAAACACCATATATTTT. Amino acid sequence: CSASGEGSVSGNTIYF.

The CDR3 region is CASSRQGLHGYTF. In nucleotides, the CDR3 is TGTGCCAGCAGCCGACAGGGCTTGCATGGCTACACCTTC. This chain joins TRBV5-4 and TRBJ1-2; 7 bases align to TRBD1. Germline values: CDR1 SGHNT, CDR2 YYREEE (reference sequence). Germline trimming cut 4 bases from V and 6 bases from J; bases unmatched to any gene: 6. The CDR3 extends over 13 amino acids.

CDR3 region: CASSHREGTTNEKLFF. The CDR3 bases are TGTGCCAGCAGTCACAGGGAAGGGACAACTAATGAAAAACTGTTTTTT. J is TRBJ1-4 and V is TRBV28; D may be TRBD1 (6 bases). Trimming took 5 bases from V and 0 from J, leaving 13 bases between them. This CDR3 is 16 amino acids long. CDR1 is MDHEN, CDR2 SYDVKM, per germline.

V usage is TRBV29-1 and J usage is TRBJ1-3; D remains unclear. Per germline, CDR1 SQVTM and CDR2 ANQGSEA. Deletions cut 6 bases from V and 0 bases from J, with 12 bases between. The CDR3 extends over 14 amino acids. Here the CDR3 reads CSVEITSSGNTIYF. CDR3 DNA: TGCAGCGTCGAAATTACCAGCTCTGGAAACACCATATATTTT.

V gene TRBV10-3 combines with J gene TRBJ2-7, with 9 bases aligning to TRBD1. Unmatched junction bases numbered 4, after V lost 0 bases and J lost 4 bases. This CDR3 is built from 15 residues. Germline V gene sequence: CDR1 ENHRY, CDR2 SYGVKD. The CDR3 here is CAISESRDREYEQYF. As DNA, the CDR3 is TGTGCCATCAGTGAGTCCCGGGACAGGGAATACGAGCAGTACTTC.

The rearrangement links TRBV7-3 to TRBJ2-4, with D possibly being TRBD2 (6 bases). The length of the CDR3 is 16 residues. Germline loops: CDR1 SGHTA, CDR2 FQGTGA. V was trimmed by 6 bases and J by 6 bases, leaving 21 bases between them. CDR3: CASRAPFDGSGNIQYF. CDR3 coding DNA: TGTGCCAGCAGGGCCCCCTTCGACGGGAGTGGAAACATTCAGTACTTC.